The 26 T cell receptor beta chains below all came from one sample that was sequenced in a study of T cell responses to AZD1222 COVID-19 vaccine. TCRdb's table, derived via immunoSEQ multiplex PCR, lists solely in-frame clones and lacks some. Of 95,000 to 100,000 clones listed, roughly 86% are singletons. Here the sequenced sample was peripheral blood, taken 28 days after the second AZD1222 dose. These receptors were taken from an adult who received the AZD1222 COVID-19 vaccine.

The rearrangement links TRBV4-1 to TRBJ2-2, with a possible D match to TRBD1 (5 bases). The V and J ends lost 0 bases and 9 bases respectively, with 17 bases between them. This CDR3 contains 16 residues. Germline V gene data show CDR1 as MGHRA and CDR2 as YSYEKL. The CDR3 spells CASSQDLGQGRRELFF. The CDR3 coding sequence is TGCGCCAGCAGCCAAGATCTTGGGCAGGGCCGGAGGGAGCTGTTTTTT.

The chain recombines TRBV27 with TRBJ2-7, with 8 nucleotides matching TRBD2. This CDR3 region has 14 residues. With V trimmed by 6 bases and J by 7 bases, 11 bases remained unmatched. Germline V lookup: CDR1 MNHEY, CDR2 SMNVEV (reference sequence). CDR3 nucleotide sequence: TGTGCCAGCAGACCGGGACTAGAAGGATGGGAGCAGTACTTC. As protein: CASRPGLEGWEQYF.

This sequence joins TRBV21-1 and TRBJ2-1; the table calls TRBD1, which could not be checked here. TRBV21-1 is a documented pseudogene. This CDR3 region has 14 residues. In nucleotides, the CDR3 is TGTGCCAGCAGCGCCCTGACAGGGGGAAGTGAGCAGTTCTTC. Its protein product is CASSALTGGSEQFF.

This clone turned up a few times. The chain carries TRBV18 and TRBJ2-2, with 13 bases that match TRBD2. Trimming took 3 bases from V and 3 from J; bases not matched to a gene: 7. The CDR3 runs 18 residues. Germline assignment: CDR1 KGHSH and CDR2 LQKENI. CDR3 in amino acids: CASSPPTSGGTHTGELFF. The CDR3 DNA reads as TGTGCCAGCTCACCGCCGACTAGCGGGGGGACACACACCGGGGAGCTGTTTTTT.

J is TRBJ1-2 and V is TRBV15; perhaps TRBD1 as D (6 bases). V was cut by 4 bases and J by 0 bases, with 9 bases left in between. This CDR3 is 14 amino acids long. Germline V CDR1 and CDR2: LNHNV, YYDKDF (reference sequence). CDR3 protein: CATSKDSTNYGYTF. CDR3 DNA: TGTGCCACCAGCAAGGACAGTACTAACTATGGCTACACCTTC.

The chain is built from TRBV5-1 and TRBJ1-1; D remains ambiguous. The ends were cut back, 3 bases at V and 1 base at J, with 13 bases in the middle. This CDR3 contains 15 residues. From germline, CDR1 is SGHRS and CDR2 YFSETQ. The CDR3, as DNA: TGCGCCAGCAGCTATATACAGAACCCGAACACTGAAGCTTTCTTT. This encodes CASSYIQNPNTEAFF. The full variable domain, completed using reference TRBV5-1 and TRBJ1-1, is KAGVTQTPRYLIKTRGQQVTLSCSPISGHRSVSWYQQTPGQGLQFLFEYFSETQRNKGNFPGRFSGRQFSNSRSEMNVSTLELGDSALYLCASSYIQNPNTEAFFGQGTRLTVV.

The CDR3 sequence: CASSLQTSGNEQFF. CDR3 nucleotide sequence: TGTGCCAGCAGCTTACAGACTAGCGGGAACGAGCAGTTCTTC. V gene TRBV7-9 combines with J gene TRBJ2-1; 11 bases are shared with TRBD2. The V segment lost 2 bases and the J segment 10 bases; nucleotides outside the gene matches: 4. Germline V gene data show CDR1 as SEHNR and CDR2 as FQNEAQ (reference sequence). The CDR3 runs 14 residues. The variable domain in full, with the rest retrieved from reference TRBV7-9 and TRBJ2-1, is DTGVSQNPRHKITKRGQNVTFRCDPISEHNRLYWYRQTLGQGPEFLTYFQNEAQLEKSRLLSDRFSAERPKGSFSTLEIQRTEQGDSAMYLCASSLQTSGNEQFFGPGTRLTVL.

The chain uses TRBV5-1 and TRBJ2-7, with D possibly being TRBD1 (7 bases). CDR1 and CDR2 (germline): SGHRS, YFSETQ. V dropped 0 bases and J dropped 6 bases, with 16 bases sitting between them. This CDR3 region has 15 residues. The chain's CDR3 is CASSLVSSAGGEQYF. The CDR3 DNA reads TGCGCCAGCAGCTTGGTATCTAGCGCAGGGGGCGAGCAGTACTTC.

CDR3 bases: TGTGCCAGCTCCGTAAGGCAGGGGTACGATTCACCCCTCCACTTT. Its translation: CASSVRQGYDSPLHF. This chain joins TRBV18 and TRBJ1-6; D may be TRBD1 (6 bases). The CDR3 is 15 residues long. Germline lookup yields CDR1 KGHSH and CDR2 LQKENI. V shed 6 bases and J shed 8 bases, with 17 bases lying between them. Variable domain in full (rest from reference TRBV18 and TRBJ1-6): NAGVMQNPRHLVRRRGQEARLRCSPMKGHSHVYWYRQLPEEGLKFMVYLQKENIIDESGMPKERFSAEFPKEGPSILRIQQVVRGDSAAYFCASSVRQGYDSPLHFGNGTRLTVT.

V and J are TRBV7-2 and TRBJ2-1, with 12 bases fitting TRBD2. With 4 bases clipped from V and 7 bases from J, the junction kept 11 bases outside the gene matches. The germline V gene has CDR1 SGHTA and CDR2 FQGNSA. The CDR3 spans 17 residues. CDR3 bases: TGTGCCAGCAGCTCCTCCCCGGGACTAGCGGGTACTAATGAGCAGTTCTTC. It codes for CASSSSPGLAGTNEQFF. Based on the CDR3 plus reference TRBV7-2 and TRBJ2-1, the full variable domain is GAGVSQSPSNKVTEKGKDVELRCDPISGHTALYWYRQSLGQGLEFLIYFQGNSAPDKSGLPSDRFSAERTGGSVSTLTIQRTQQEDSAVYLCASSSSPGLAGTNEQFFGPGTRLTVL.

The gene calls are TRBV2 and TRBJ1-5; D unclear. The V end was cut by 4 bases, the J end by 7 bases, with 14 bases between. Germline CDR1 and CDR2: SNHLY and FYNNEI. The CDR3 is 14 amino acids. CDR3 sequence reads: CASSGPTIGQPQHF. The CDR3 bases are TGTGCCAGCAGTGGTCCCACAATCGGACAGCCCCAGCATTTT.

Concerning this clone itself: One end of the junction is discordant with germline, which a read error may explain. V and J are TRBV29-1 and TRBJ1-1; tentative D call: TRBD1 (5 bases). The CDR3 consists of 13 residues. Looked up from germline, CDR1 is SQVTM and CDR2 is ANQGSEA. The CDR3 sequence: CSVEVGPNNEAFF. The CDR3 DNA reads TGCAGCGTTGAAGTGGGGCCGAACAATGAAGCTTTCTTT.

This sequence joins TRBV7-8 and TRBJ1-1; D ambiguous. The germline CDR1 and CDR2 sequences are SGHVS and FQNEAQ. V shed 3 bases and J shed 7 bases, with 9 bases lying between them. The CDR3 sequence is 12 residues long. The CDR3 DNA reads as TGTGCCAGCAGCTTCGGAGGTTATGAAGCTTTCTTT. Protein sequence: CASSFGGYEAFF.

The chain uses TRBV5-4 and TRBJ2-1; 9 bases are shared with TRBD1. Germline CDR1 SGHNT, CDR2 YYREEE (reference sequence). This CDR3 comprises 15 residues. V lost 5 bases, J lost 2 bases, and 5 bases stayed unmatched. This CDR3 is CASSVGTGTYNEQFF. The CDR3 nucleotides read TGTGCCAGCAGTGTAGGGACAGGGACCTACAATGAGCAGTTCTTC.

This chain connects TRBV10-3 to TRBJ2-7; tentatively, D is TRBD1 or TRBD2 (5 bases each). Per the germline V gene, CDR1 is ENHRY and CDR2 is SYGVKD. This CDR3 has 12 residues. Trimming pared 6 bases from V and 2 bases from J, leaving 8 bases between. The chain's CDR3 is CAIRGRTYEQYF. The CDR3, as DNA: TGTGCCATCAGGGGACGCACCTACGAGCAGTACTTC.

V usage is TRBV19 and J usage is TRBJ1-5, with D possibly matching TRBD1 (5 bases). The CDR3 runs 13 residues. V lost 5 bases to trimming and J lost 4 bases, with 9 bases between them. Looked up from germline, CDR1 is LNHDA and CDR2 is SQIVND (reference sequence). The CDR3 sequence: CASSLAGNQPQHF. CDR3 bases: TGTGCCAGTAGTTTGGCAGGGAATCAGCCCCAGCATTTT.

This clone has only a few counts. V and J are TRBV4-2 and TRBJ1-1; TRBD1 aligns across 7 bases. This CDR3 is built from 14 residues. V was clipped by 4 bases and J by 7 bases; unmatched bases: 9. Germline CDR1 LGHNA, CDR2 YNFKEQ. The CDR3 DNA reads as TGTGCCAGCAGCCCAGGTTACAGGGGAGGTGAAGCTTTCTTT. Translating gives CASSPGYRGGEAFF.

The J gene is TRBJ2-5, the V gene TRBV7-9, with TRBD2 as a possible D gene (5 bases). Germline CDR1 is SEHNR and CDR2 is FQNEAQ (reference sequence). The V and J ends lost 3 bases and 3 bases respectively, with 14 bases between them. The CDR3 has 15 residues. CDR3 in DNA: TGTGCCAGCAGCTTTCCCACGCTCGGGAAAGAGACCCAGTACTTC. Protein: CASSFPTLGKETQYF.

The rearrangement joins TRBV4-1 to TRBJ2-5, with 11 bases that match TRBD2. V gave up 0 bases and J gave up 6 bases; unmatched junction bases: 6. Germline V gives CDR1 MGHRA, CDR2 YSYEKL. The CDR3 consists of 16 residues. CDR3 sequence (DNA): TGCGCCAGCAGCCAAGATTTAGCGGGGGGGCCAAAGACCCAGTACTTC. This encodes CASSQDLAGGPKTQYF.

The V call is TRBV9, the J call TRBJ1-1; possible D gene TRBD1, 5 bases. Trimming pared 3 bases from V and 2 bases from J, leaving 14 bases between. The CDR3 spans 15 residues. Germline lookup yields CDR1 SGDLS and CDR2 YYNGEE. CDR3 sequence (DNA): TGTGCCAGCAGCGGCCAGCAGGGCCCTAACACTGAAGCTTTCTTT. The encoded protein is CASSGQQGPNTEAFF.

The chain combines TRBV2 with TRBJ1-1, with D possibly matching TRBD1 (5 bases). V was trimmed by 6 bases and J by 0 bases, leaving 11 bases between them. CDR1 and CDR2 (germline): SNHLY, FYNNEI. This CDR3 region has 14 residues. The CDR3 loop is CASSDSFLNTEAFF. As DNA, the CDR3 is TGTGCCAGCAGCGACAGCTTTCTGAACACTGAAGCTTTCTTT.

The rearrangement joins TRBV30 to TRBJ1-1; D may be TRBD1 (6 bases). The CDR3 has 13 residues. V lost 2 bases and J lost 7, with 14 bases in between. The germline V gene encodes CDR1 GTSNPN and CDR2 SVGIG (reference sequence). CDR3 nucleotide sequence: TGTGCCTGGAGTATTAACAGGGCTGGTGAAGCTTTCTTT. It translates to CAWSINRAGEAFF.

The table lists this clone with a few counts. This chain joins TRBV12-3 or TRBV12-4 and TRBJ2-5; D is perhaps TRBD2 (6 bases). This CDR3 has 13 residues. With 7 bases removed from V and 4 bases from J, the gap between germline ends came to 13 bases. The chain's CDR3 is CASTRDSPETQYF. The CDR3 DNA is TGTGCCAGCACCCGGGACTCCCCAGAGACCCAGTACTTC.

The table lists this clone with a count of one. The CDR3 nucleotides are TGCGGAGGTTCGCGGGGGGGCCCCGGGGAGCTGTTTTTT. Translation: CGGSRGGPGELFF. The chain carries TRBV29-1 and TRBJ2-2; TRBD2 agrees at 9 bases. Germline V gene sequence: CDR1 SQVTM, CDR2 ANQGSEA. This CDR3 region has 13 residues.

The chain employs TRBV5-6 and TRBJ1-5; D may be TRBD1 (5 bases). Per the germline V gene, CDR1 is SGHDT and CDR2 is YYEEEE. The CDR3 consists of 16 residues. Deletions cut 4 bases from V and 1 base from J, with 15 bases between. The CDR3 DNA is TGTGCCAGCAGCGAGGGGACCGGGAGGAGCAATCAGCCCCAGCATTTT. It translates to CASSEGTGRSNQPQHF.

The genes are TRBV7-3 and TRBJ2-1, with 10 bases lining up with TRBD2. Losses at the gene ends were 4 bases for V and 0 bases for J; bases not matched to a gene: 3. Germline V gene lookup returns CDR1 SGHTA and CDR2 FQGTGA. The CDR3 totals 16 residues. CDR3: CASSSIAGGSYNEQFF. As DNA, the CDR3 is TGTGCCAGCAGCTCCATAGCGGGAGGCTCCTACAATGAGCAGTTCTTC. The variable domain in full, completed from reference TRBV7-3 and TRBJ2-1, reads GAGVSQTPSNKVTEKGKYVELRCDPISGHTALYWYRQSLGQGPEFLIYFQGTGAADDSGLPNDRFFAVRPEGSVSTLKIQRTERGDSAVYLCASSSIAGGSYNEQFFGPGTRLTVL.